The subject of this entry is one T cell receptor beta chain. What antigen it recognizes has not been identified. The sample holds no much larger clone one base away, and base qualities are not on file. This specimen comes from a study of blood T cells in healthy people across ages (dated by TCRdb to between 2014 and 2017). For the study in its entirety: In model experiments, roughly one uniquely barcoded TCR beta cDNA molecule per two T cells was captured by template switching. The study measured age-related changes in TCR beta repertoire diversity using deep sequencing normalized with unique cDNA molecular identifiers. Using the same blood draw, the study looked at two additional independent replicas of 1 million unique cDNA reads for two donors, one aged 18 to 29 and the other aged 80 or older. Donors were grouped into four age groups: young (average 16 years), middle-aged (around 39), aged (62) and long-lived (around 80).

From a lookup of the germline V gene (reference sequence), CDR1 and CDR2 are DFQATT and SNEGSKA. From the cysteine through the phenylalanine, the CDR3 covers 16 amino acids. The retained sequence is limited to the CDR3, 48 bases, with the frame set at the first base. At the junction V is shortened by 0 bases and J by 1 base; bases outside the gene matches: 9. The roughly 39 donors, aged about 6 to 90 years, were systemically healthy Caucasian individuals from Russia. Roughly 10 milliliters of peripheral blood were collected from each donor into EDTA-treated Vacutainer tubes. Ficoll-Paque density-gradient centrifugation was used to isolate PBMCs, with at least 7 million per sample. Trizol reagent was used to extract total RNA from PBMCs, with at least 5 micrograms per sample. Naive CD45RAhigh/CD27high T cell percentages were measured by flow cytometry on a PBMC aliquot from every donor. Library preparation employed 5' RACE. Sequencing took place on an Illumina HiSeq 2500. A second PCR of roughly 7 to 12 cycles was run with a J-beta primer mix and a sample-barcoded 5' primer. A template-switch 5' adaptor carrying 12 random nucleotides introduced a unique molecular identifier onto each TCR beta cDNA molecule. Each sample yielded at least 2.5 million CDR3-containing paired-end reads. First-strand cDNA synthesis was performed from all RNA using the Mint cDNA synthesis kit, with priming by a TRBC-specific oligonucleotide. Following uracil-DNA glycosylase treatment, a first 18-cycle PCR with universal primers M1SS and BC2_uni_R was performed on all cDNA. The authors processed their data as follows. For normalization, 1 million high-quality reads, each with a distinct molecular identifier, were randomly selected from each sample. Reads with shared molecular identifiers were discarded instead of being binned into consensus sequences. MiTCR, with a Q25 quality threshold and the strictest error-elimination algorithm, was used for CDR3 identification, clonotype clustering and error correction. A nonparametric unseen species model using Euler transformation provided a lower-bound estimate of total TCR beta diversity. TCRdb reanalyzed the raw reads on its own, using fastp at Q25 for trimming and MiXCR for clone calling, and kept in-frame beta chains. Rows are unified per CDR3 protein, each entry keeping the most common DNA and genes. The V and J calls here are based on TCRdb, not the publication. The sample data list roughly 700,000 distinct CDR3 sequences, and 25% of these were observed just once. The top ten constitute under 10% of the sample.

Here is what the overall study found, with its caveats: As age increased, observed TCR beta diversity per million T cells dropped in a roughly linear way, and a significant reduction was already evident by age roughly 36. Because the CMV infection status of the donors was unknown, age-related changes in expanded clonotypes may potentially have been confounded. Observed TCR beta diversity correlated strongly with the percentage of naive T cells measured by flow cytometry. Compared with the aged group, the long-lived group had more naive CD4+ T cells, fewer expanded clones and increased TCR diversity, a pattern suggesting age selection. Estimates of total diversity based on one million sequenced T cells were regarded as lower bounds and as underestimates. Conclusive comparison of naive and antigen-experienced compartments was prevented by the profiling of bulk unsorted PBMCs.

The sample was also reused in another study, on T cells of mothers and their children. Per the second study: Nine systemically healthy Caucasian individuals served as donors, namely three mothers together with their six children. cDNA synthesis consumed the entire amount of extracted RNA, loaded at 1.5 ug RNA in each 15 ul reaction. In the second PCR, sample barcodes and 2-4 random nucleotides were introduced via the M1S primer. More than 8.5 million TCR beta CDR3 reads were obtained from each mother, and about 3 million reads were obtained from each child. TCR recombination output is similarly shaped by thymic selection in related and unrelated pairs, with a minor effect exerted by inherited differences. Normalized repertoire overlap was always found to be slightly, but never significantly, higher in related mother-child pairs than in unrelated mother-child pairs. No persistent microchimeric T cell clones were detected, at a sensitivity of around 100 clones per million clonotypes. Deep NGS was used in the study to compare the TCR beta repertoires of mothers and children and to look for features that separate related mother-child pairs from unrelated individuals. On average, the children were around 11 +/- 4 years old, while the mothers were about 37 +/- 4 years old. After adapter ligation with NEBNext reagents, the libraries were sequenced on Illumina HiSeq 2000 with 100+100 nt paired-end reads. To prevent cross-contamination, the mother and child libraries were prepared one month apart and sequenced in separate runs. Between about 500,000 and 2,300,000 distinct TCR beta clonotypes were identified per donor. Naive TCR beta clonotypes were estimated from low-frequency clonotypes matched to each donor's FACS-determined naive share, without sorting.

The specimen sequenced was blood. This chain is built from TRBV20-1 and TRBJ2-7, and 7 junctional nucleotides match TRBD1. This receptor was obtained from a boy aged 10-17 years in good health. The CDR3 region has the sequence CSARDPRQGNSYEQYF. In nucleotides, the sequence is TGCAGTGCTAGAGATCCCCGACAGGGAAATTCCTACGAGCAGTACTTC.